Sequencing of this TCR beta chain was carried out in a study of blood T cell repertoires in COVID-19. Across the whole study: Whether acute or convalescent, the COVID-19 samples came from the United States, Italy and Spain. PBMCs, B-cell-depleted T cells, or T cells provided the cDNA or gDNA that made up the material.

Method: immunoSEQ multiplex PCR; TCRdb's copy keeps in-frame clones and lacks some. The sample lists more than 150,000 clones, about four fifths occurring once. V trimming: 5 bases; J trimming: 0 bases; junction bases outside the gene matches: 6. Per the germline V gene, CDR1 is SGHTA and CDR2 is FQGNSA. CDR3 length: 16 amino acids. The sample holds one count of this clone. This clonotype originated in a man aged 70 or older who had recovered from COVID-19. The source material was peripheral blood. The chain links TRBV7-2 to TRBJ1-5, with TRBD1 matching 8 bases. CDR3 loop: CASSGPGTGSNQPQHF. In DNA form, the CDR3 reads TGTGCCAGCAGCGGACCAGGGACAGGTAGCAATCAGCCCCAGCATTTT.